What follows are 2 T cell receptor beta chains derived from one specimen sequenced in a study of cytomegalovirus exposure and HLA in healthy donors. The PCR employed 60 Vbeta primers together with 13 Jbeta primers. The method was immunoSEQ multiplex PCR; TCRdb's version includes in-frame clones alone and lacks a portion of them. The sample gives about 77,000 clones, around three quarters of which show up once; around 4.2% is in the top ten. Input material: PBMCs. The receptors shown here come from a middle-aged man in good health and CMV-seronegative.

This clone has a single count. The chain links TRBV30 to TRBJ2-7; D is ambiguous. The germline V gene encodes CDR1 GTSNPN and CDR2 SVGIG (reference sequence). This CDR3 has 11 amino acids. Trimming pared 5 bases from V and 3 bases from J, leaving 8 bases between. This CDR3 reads CAWAVGYEQYF. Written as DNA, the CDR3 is TGTGCCTGGGCGGTGGGCTACGAGCAGTACTTC.

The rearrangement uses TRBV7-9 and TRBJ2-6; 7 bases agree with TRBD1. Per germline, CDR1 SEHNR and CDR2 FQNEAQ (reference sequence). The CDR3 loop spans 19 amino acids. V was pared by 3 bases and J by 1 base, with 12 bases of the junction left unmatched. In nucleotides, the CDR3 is TGTGCCAGCAGCTTCGCAAGGGGGCCGGGGTCTTCTGGGGCCAACGTCCTGACTTTC. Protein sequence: CASSFARGPGSSGANVLTF.